This T cell receptor (beta chain) was obtained from a study of control samples from healthy donors and cancer patients. The V end lost 8 bases, the J end lost 2 bases, and 18 bases lay between the germline ends. Germline V gene sequence: CDR1 LNHDA, CDR2 SQIVND (reference sequence). CDR3 length equals 15 residues. Some clones are missing from TCRdb's copy, which holds only in-frame ones; the method was immunoSEQ multiplex PCR. The sample includes 85,000 to 100,000 clones, approximately 93% seen only once; the top ten take about 8.8%. The gene calls are TRBV19 and TRBJ1-2, with D maybe TRBD1 (5 bases). Sequencing was done on a sample of blood. The sequence was obtained from a man younger than 30 in good health. The CDR3 loop is CASEPRQGWNYGYTF. CDR3 DNA: TGTGCCAGTGAACCACGCCAGGGATGGAACTATGGCTACACCTTC.